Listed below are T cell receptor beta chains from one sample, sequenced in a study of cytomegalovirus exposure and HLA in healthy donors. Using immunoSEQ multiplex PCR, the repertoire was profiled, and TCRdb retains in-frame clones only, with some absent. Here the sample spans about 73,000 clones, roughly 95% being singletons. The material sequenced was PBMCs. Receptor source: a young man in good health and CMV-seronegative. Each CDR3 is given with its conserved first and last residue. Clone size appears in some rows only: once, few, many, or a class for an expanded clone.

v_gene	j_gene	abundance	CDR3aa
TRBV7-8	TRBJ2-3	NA	CASSLASGGVAGTQYF
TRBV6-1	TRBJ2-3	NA	CAVHKTSGTDTQYF
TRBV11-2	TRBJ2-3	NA	CASSPRTGRTDTQYF
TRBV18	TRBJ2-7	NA	CASSPSRATGAYEQYF
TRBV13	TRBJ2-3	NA	CASSLYSDTQYF
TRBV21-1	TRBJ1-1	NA	CASSDGQGKAEAFF
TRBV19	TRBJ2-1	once	CASSPGLAGPSSYNEQFF
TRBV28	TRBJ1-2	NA	CASRATGVGGYTF
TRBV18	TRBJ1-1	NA	CASSPRPVGQMNTEAFF
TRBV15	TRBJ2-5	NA	CATSRVRTSGLKTQYF
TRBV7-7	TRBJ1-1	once	CASTKSPGDTEAFF
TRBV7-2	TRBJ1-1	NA	CASSFRGGRDTEAFF
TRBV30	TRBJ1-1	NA	CACGGGKTEAFF